This T cell receptor (beta chain) emerged from a study of blood T cell repertoires in COVID-19. The wider study: Collection of acute and convalescent COVID-19 samples took place in the United States, Italy and Spain. The analysed material was cDNA or gDNA that came from T cells, B-cell-depleted T cells, or PBMCs.

Source study methods: Amplifying reference gene primers gave estimates of nucleated cell counts. Using immunoSEQ multiplex PCR, the repertoire was profiled, and TCRdb retains in-frame clones only, with some absent. V and J calls and clone size are copied from that table; D and trimming were computed from the DNA. The sample has about 200,000 clones; around 80% are singletons. V lost 5 bases, J lost 1 base, and 11 bases lay in between. The germline CDR1 and CDR2 sequences are SEHNR and FQNEAQ (reference sequence). The CDR3 is 14 amino acids. Specimen: peripheral blood. The receptor comes from a woman in her 70s with acute or convalescent COVID-19. The rearrangement joins TRBV7-9 to TRBJ2-5; perhaps TRBD1 as D (6 bases). CDR3 sequence (DNA): TGTGCCAGCAGCCCTCTAGGGGGCCAAGAGACCCAGTACTTC. Amino acid sequence: CASSPLGGQETQYF. The whole variable domain, remainder taken from reference TRBV7-9 and TRBJ2-5, is DTGVSQNPRHKITKRGQNVTFRCDPISEHNRLYWYRQTLGQGPEFLTYFQNEAQLEKSRLLSDRFSAERPKGSFSTLEIQRTEQGDSAMYLCASSPLGGQETQYFGPGTRLLVL.